These 20 T cell receptor beta chains were sequenced from one sample in a study of T cells after yellow fever vaccination. TCRdb used MiXCR to reprocess the 5' RACE reads, holding one entry per CDR3 protein. Counted here are 110,000 or so distinct CDR3 sequences, about 7% occurring once; the ten biggest clones make up around 2.6%. Sequencing was performed on CD4+ T cells sorted from PBMCs, taken roughly 47 days after the first yellow fever vaccination. Receptor source: a man younger than 30 who received the YFV17D yellow fever vaccine.

This clonotype was seen at least ten times. This sequence joins TRBV24-1 and TRBJ2-1; 8 bases map to TRBD1. The CDR3 extends over 13 amino acids. Germline V lookup: CDR1 KGHDR, CDR2 SFDVKD. V trimming: 4 bases; J trimming: 9 bases; junction bases outside the gene matches: 4. This CDR3 reads CATSDRDRGEQFF. CDR3 DNA: TGTGCCACCAGTGACCGTGACAGGGGTGAGCAGTTCTTC.

In this sample, this clonotype turned up many times. J is TRBJ1-2 and V is TRBV7-9; D may be TRBD1 (6 bases). Per the germline V gene, CDR1 is SEHNR and CDR2 is FQNEAQ (reference sequence). V lost 3 bases to trimming and J lost 7 bases, with 12 bases between them. CDR3 size: 13 residues. Written as DNA, the CDR3 is TGTGCCAGCAGCTTTGGGGGCGGCTTTGGCTACACCTTC. Protein sequence: CASSFGGGFGYTF.

This clonotype was picked up many times. The gene calls are TRBV7-2 and TRBJ2-5; 13 nucleotides line up with TRBD2. V gave up 5 bases and J gave up 7 bases; unmatched junction bases: 7. Germline V gives CDR1 SGHTA, CDR2 FQGNSA. CDR3 length: 15 residues. The DNA of the CDR3 is TGTGCCAGCAGCGTGACTAGCGGGGGGTTGGGGACCCAGTACTTC. Encoded protein: CASSVTSGGLGTQYF.

The table lists this clonotype with many counts. The V call is TRBV4-2, the J call TRBJ2-2; TRBD1 matches at 9 bases. CDR3 size: 17 residues. Germline CDR1 is LGHNA and CDR2 is YNFKEQ. V lost 3 bases, J lost 2 bases, and 7 bases stayed unmatched. The CDR3 DNA is TGTGCCAGCAGCCACACCGGGACAGGGACCAACACCGGGGAGCTGTTTTTT. It encodes CASSHTGTGTNTGELFF.

This clonotype was seen many times. The chain uses TRBV2 and TRBJ2-3, with a weak D call TRBD2 (5 bases). The CDR3 loop spans 15 amino acids. CDR1 and CDR2 from the germline V gene are SNHLY and FYNNEI. Trimming pared 6 bases from V and 4 bases from J, leaving 17 bases between. The CDR3 region has the DNA TGTGCCAGCAGCCCTTATTCCGGGGTCGCAGATACGCAGTATTTT. It codes for CASSPYSGVADTQYF.

This clonotype has a count of ten or more. V gene TRBV7-9 combines with J gene TRBJ2-4; D remains ambiguous. The ends were cut back, 7 bases at V and 10 bases at J, with 14 bases in the middle. From germline, CDR1 is SEHNR and CDR2 FQNEAQ (reference sequence). The CDR3 runs to 12 residues. The CDR3 loop reads CASTRNGQIQYF. DNA for the CDR3: TGTGCCAGCACCCGGAACGGCCAAATTCAGTACTTC.

This clonotype was detected once. This chain links TRBV12-3 or TRBV12-4 with TRBJ2-3, with TRBD1 matching over 7 bases. The junction had 1 base not matched to a gene; V was cut back by 5 bases and J by 5 bases. CDR3 length: 12 amino acids. CDR3 nucleotides: TGTGCCAGCAGTCAGGGGGTAGATACGCAGTATTTT. Protein sequence: CASSQGVDTQYF.

This clonotype showed up many times. J is TRBJ1-6 and V is TRBV6-5, with D possibly being TRBD1 (5 bases). The germline V gene has CDR1 MNHEY and CDR2 SVGAGI. The length of the CDR3 is 15 residues. V was trimmed by 0 bases and J by 9 bases, leaving 12 bases between them. The CDR3 loop reads CASSYSKGRGSPLHF. The CDR3 nucleotides are TGTGCCAGCAGTTACTCGAAGGGGCGCGGTTCACCCCTCCACTTT.

This clonotype was picked up a small number of times. This chain links TRBV27 with TRBJ2-7; tentatively, D is TRBD2 (7 bases). Germline V CDR1 and CDR2: MNHEY, SMNVEV (reference sequence). The V end lost 6 bases, the J end lost 3 bases, and 21 bases lay between the germline ends. The CDR3 totals 16 residues. CDR3 coding DNA: TGTGCCAGCAGCCCCCGCGGGCGGGGGCCAAGCTACGAGCAGTACGTC. Its protein is CASSPRGRGPSYEQYV.

The gene calls are TRBV7-2 and TRBJ2-6, with D possibly TRBD2 on 6 matching bases. From germline, CDR1 is SGHTA and CDR2 FQGNSA. V lost 5 bases and J 1 base, leaving 15 bases between the germline ends. CDR3 length equals 17 residues. CDR3 residues: CASSPRLVLSGANVLTF. The DNA of the CDR3 is TGTGCCAGCAGCCCTCGACTAGTGCTTTCTGGGGCCAACGTCCTGACTTTC.

This clonotype has ten or more counts. The V and J genes are TRBV2 and TRBJ2-2, with TRBD1 matching over 9 bases. The CDR3 runs 14 residues. Germline V gives CDR1 SNHLY, CDR2 FYNNEI. V gave up 8 bases and J gave up 6 bases; unmatched junction bases: 7. CDR3 region: CASAGQGSSGELFF. The CDR3 DNA reads TGTGCCAGCGCCGGACAGGGGTCTTCCGGGGAGCTGTTTTTT.

This clonotype was counted at least ten times. The chain employs TRBV9 and TRBJ2-1, with D tentatively TRBD2 (5 bases). Trimming pared 4 bases from V and 8 bases from J, leaving 10 bases between. CDR3 length equals 12 residues. The V gene's germline CDR1 is SGDLS and CDR2 YYNGEE. CDR3 sequence (DNA): TGTGCCAGCAGCCACGGGGTGGATGAGCAGTTCTTC. Protein sequence: CASSHGVDEQFF.

This clonotype has at least ten counts. J is TRBJ1-1 and V is TRBV9; D call uncertain. CDR3 length equals 15 residues. The V and J ends lost 6 bases and 1 base respectively, with 16 bases between them. CDR1 and CDR2 (germline): SGDLS, YYNGEE. The CDR3 spells CASTRGGNENTEAFF. In DNA form, the CDR3 reads TGTGCCAGCACTCGTGGAGGAAACGAGAACACTGAAGCTTTCTTT.

This clonotype has at least ten counts. The CDR3 loop reads CASSYRLAGEDEQYF. DNA for the CDR3: TGCGCCAGCAGCTACAGACTAGCGGGGGAAGACGAGCAGTACTTC. This rearrangement joins TRBV5-1 to TRBJ2-7; 12 bases align to TRBD2. This CDR3 is 15 amino acids long. The germline V gene encodes CDR1 SGHRS and CDR2 YFSETQ. J lost 5 bases, V lost 3 bases, and 6 bases had no gene match.

This clonotype was observed many times. This chain connects TRBV23-1 to TRBJ2-1; D remains unclear. TRBV23-1 is placed among ORFs of uncertain function. This CDR3 is built from 14 residues. The V and J ends lost 2 bases and 5 bases respectively, with 10 bases between them. The CDR3 DNA reads TGCGCCAGCAGTCAACGAAAGTTCCACAATGAGCAGTTCTTC. This gives the protein CASSQRKFHNEQFF.

This clonotype was recorded many times. CDR3 protein: CASSQVGSRGYEQYF. In DNA, the CDR3 is TGCGCCAGCAGCCAAGTAGGCTCTCGGGGCTACGAGCAGTACTTC. The chain recombines TRBV4-3 with TRBJ2-7; maybe TRBD2 (5 bases). Germline CDR1 is LGHNA and CDR2 is YSLEER. V lost 1 base to trimming and J lost 3 bases, with 13 bases between them. The length of the CDR3 is 15 residues.

This clonotype has a count of ten or more. The chain joins TRBV20-1 to TRBJ1-5, with unresolved D. The germline gives CDR1 DFQATT, CDR2 SNEGSKA (reference sequence). Trimming took off 3 bases at V and 0 bases at J, with 6 bases between the two ends. The CDR3 covers 13 residues. The CDR3 loop is CSARGYSNQPQHF. As DNA, the CDR3 is TGCAGTGCTAGGGGCTATAGCAATCAGCCCCAGCATTTT.

This clonotype was seen ten or more times. The J gene is TRBJ2-1, the V gene TRBV5-1, with D perhaps TRBD2 (7 bases). The CDR3 contains 17 residues. The germline V gene has CDR1 SGHRS and CDR2 YFSETQ. V shed 0 bases and J shed 6 bases, with 19 bases lying between them. The CDR3 nucleotides read TGCGCCAGCAGCTTGGACCCAGGTTCGGGGGGCTTCAATGAGCAGTTCTTC. This codes for CASSLDPGSGGFNEQFF.

This clonotype was detected ten times or more. The chain carries TRBV5-1 and TRBJ1-3; unclear D gene. The CDR3 covers 17 residues. V was pared by 4 bases and J by 0 bases, with 17 bases between. The V gene's germline CDR1 is SGHRS and CDR2 YFSETQ. Written as DNA, the CDR3 is TGCGCCAGCAGCCAAGTACTGGAACCGGACTCTGGAAACACCATATATTTT. It specifies CASSQVLEPDSGNTIYF.

In its sample, this clonotype was seen many times. The chain links TRBV9 to TRBJ2-2; 13 bases map to TRBD2. CDR1 and CDR2 from the germline V gene are SGDLS and YYNGEE. V shed 0 bases, J shed 2 bases, and the junction held 1 base outside the gene matches. The CDR3 is 17 residues long. CDR3 coding DNA: TGTGCCAGCAGCGTAGGACTAGCGGGGGGTAACACCGGGGAGCTGTTTTTT. It specifies CASSVGLAGGNTGELFF.